What follows is one T cell receptor beta chain and its context. This clone has just one count. No cognate antigen has been identified for it. No clone much larger than this one lies a single base away; base qualities are absent. Donors were healthy HIV-negative adults with no recently reported acute infections or vaccinations. Every donor was a Caucasian adult living in Nashville, Tennessee, USA. CD4+ T cells were enriched through magnetic negative selection, after which naive cells were positively selected on CD45RA and the remaining negative fraction served as the memory subset. Blood was collected by leukapheresis, and PBMCs were isolated by Ficoll-Histopaque density gradient centrifugation and then cryopreserved in liquid nitrogen vapor phase. Analytical flow cytometry was used to check the purity and quantity of every magnetically sorted T cell population. Each sorted fraction had its genomic DNA isolated and then quantified by UV absorbance on a Nanodrop 2000c.

This sample was included in a study of shared clonotypes between healthy human individuals (dated by TCRdb to 2018 to 2021). About the study as a whole: Two women and three men aged 18 to 49 years were included in the cohort. For each donor, CD4 naive and CD4 memory were each given three plates, CD8 naive was given two plates, and CD8 memory was given one plate. To estimate repertoire size and how much clonotype sharing occurs between individuals, the study deeply sequenced the blood TCR repertoires of five healthy adults. Different laboratories and diverse techniques were used to prepare libraries and sequence TCR repertoires, to increase sequencing depth and limit assay-specific biases. Leukapheresis yielded between about 0.94 and 8.9 billion PBMCs per donor. Overall study results and their limits: When a handful of donors were compared, the shared fraction of clonotypes was about 5.4% for naive CD4, approximately 3.3% for naive CD8, 2% to 2.5% for memory CD4, and 0.4% for memory CD8. Even with the large sequencing depth, rarefaction of the sorted-subset datasets indicated that sequencing was incomplete. Based on pairwise subsampling, the degree of clonotype sharing among donors was expected to be affected by sequencing depth. Higher generation probabilities were observed for clonotypes shared by all four sorted-subset donors than for non-shared clonotypes. Sampling was restricted to blood, and TCR repertoires in tissue are likely to differ from TCR repertoires in blood. The genetic and exposure-history diversity represented was limited by the small number of donors. Naive subsets generally had larger estimated clonotype richness than memory subsets did.

Trimming accounts for 3 bases at V and 3 bases at J, while the number of junction bases matched to no gene is 2. CDR1 SGHTA and CDR2 FQGTGA are derived from the germline V gene. CDR3 length: 15 amino acids, cysteine to phenylalanine. Just CDR3 DNA is preserved here, 45 bases in frame from base 1. TCR CDR3 regions were amplified from genomic DNA by multiplex PCR using the deep immunoSEQ assay. For each cell subset, the extracted genomic DNA was distributed evenly across all wells of several immunoSEQ 96-well plates, and each plate served as one replicate. For sorted subsets, 200 to 250 ng of genomic DNA, equivalent to around 29,000 T cell genomes, went into each replicate PCR. Purified libraries were measured with a Qubit 3.0 fluorometer, size-checked on a Bioanalyzer 2100, and measured again with the KAPA Library Quantification kit. A separate single-read 150-cycle Illumina NextSeq 550 flow cell was used to sequence each immunoSEQ 96-well plate. The source study handled its data this way. Because only junctional sequences without quality scores were contained in the immunoSEQ output, filtering matching that applied to full-length reads could not be performed. Sequences were annotated with PyIR, a Python wrapper for IgBLAST v1.9, using IMGT germline references to assign V/J genes and CDR3. Reads were removed for weak V/J assignments (E-value above 1e-6), missing CDR3, stop codons, out-of-frame junctions, or ambiguous translated residues. V3J clonotypes were defined as sequences sharing the same inferred V gene, J gene, and CDR3 amino acid sequence. The percentage overlap between two repertoires was calculated by dividing the number of shared unique clonotypes by the size of the smaller repertoire. Three approaches were used to assess repertoire richness: RTK rarefaction, the Chao1 estimator, and Recon v2.1 estimates of unobserved clonotypes. Generation probabilities were computed with OLGA for all TCRbeta clonotypes obtained by the gDNA method from four donors. TCRdb provides this immuneACCESS table in a form limited to in-frame rearrangements. Some clones are lacking; in checked studies, under half of them reflect an unresolved V gene, and why the rest are absent is not known. That table furnishes V, J and clone size, whereas the DNA furnished D and trimming. In all, the sample holds fewer than 1.4 million clones, and roughly 74% of those were seen once. Roughly 0.62% of the sample belongs to the ten largest clones.

The specimen was memory CD4+ T cells from PBMCs. In light of the paper, this sample's cell subset or site label describes: CD45RA-negative fraction. The chain is encoded by TRBV7-3 joined to TRBJ2-1; 10 central nucleotides agree with TRBD2. The TCR comes from a man between 18 and 35 years old in good health. Some clones in this sample may be carry-over from other donors' samples. The CDR3 protein is CASSFGLADYNEQFF. The DNA is as follows: TGTGCCAGCAGCTTCGGACTAGCGGACTACAATGAGCAGTTCTTC. With the rest looked up from the reference TRBV7-3 and TRBJ2-1 genes rather than sequenced, the full variable domain is GAGVSQTPSNKVTEKGKYVELRCDPISGHTALYWYRQSLGQGPEFLIYFQGTGAADDSGLPNDRFFAVRPEGSVSTLKIQRTERGDSAVYLCASSFGLADYNEQFFGPGTRLTVL.